These 2 T cell receptor beta chains share one sample of origin, sequenced in a study of T cell repertoires in cytomegalovirus infection. Their target antigens are unknown. MiXCR, run by TCRdb on the reads, gives a single entry per CDR3 protein. The data show under 50,000 distinct CDR3 sequences, with about 20% seen just once and approximately 17% held by the top ten. The sample comprised PBMCs, sequenced either directly or after in vitro stimulation (not recorded which). The receptors shown here come from a human donor in good health (CMV status not recorded). Some clones in this sample may be carry-over from other donors' samples.

This clonotype has just a few counts. The chain combines TRBV29-1 with TRBJ2-3, with TRBD2 identical over 11 bases. The V gene end was trimmed by 1 base and the J gene end by 1 base; junction bases not matched to a gene: 7. Germline-derived CDR1 and CDR2 are SQVTM and ANQGSEA. CDR3 length equals 17 residues. The CDR3 nucleotides read TGCAGCGTTGAAGTCAAGACTAGCGGGGTGGGCACAGATACGCAGTATTTT. Encoded protein: CSVEVKTSGVGTDTQYF.

This clonotype is judged medium-sized. The J gene is TRBJ2-5, the V gene TRBV7-2, with D perhaps matching TRBD1 (5 bases). V was cut by 0 bases and J by 4 bases, with 12 bases left in between. This CDR3 contains 15 residues. Germline V gene sequence: CDR1 SGHTA, CDR2 FQGNSA. This CDR3 reads CASSLAAGWGETQYF. CDR3 coding DNA: TGTGCCAGCAGCTTAGCGGCAGGGTGGGGAGAGACCCAGTACTTC.